This entry describes one T cell receptor beta chain. Antigen: not known. The TCR beta cDNA came from 5'RACE template switching with UMIs. For each CDR3 protein, TCRdb gives one entry from its re-call of the 5' RACE reads, without DNA. The sample holds approximately 170,000 distinct CDR3 sequences. The source of the sample is a study of T cells expressing NK-cell markers. Study information: Underlying the TCR beta repertoires were sorted CD3+CD56+NKG2C+, CD3+CD56+NKG2C- and CD3+CD56-NKG2C+ T cells. Within the sequenced cohort of eight donors, seven exhibited HCMV seropositivity and one was seronegative.

Notes on the study in general: These clonotypes additionally ranked first within the CD3+CD56-NKG2C+ fraction of a handful of donors.

Germline V gives CDR1 SGHRS, CDR2 YFSETQ. The CDR3 has 16 amino acids. The sequence was obtained from a man aged 18-70 years in good health. The V call is TRBV5-1, the J call TRBJ2-5; there is no DNA to check the TCRdb D call of TRBD2. The sequenced sample was blood T cells: a sorted CD56 or NKG2C T cell subset, CD4+ or CD8+ T cells, or bulk PBMC T cells (not recorded which). The CDR3 sequence: CASSLARGPTQETQYF.